The 14 T cell receptor beta chains listed next were all sequenced from one sample in a study of cytomegalovirus exposure and HLA in healthy donors. Here immunoSEQ multiplex PCR was the method, and the copy in TCRdb shows in-frame clones only, minus some. The data hold some 240,000 clones, with around four fifths observed a single time. The sequenced material came from PBMCs. These receptors were obtained from a woman between 18 and 29 years old in good health and CMV-seronegative.

The chain couples TRBV30 to TRBJ1-1; no clear D. The length of the CDR3 is 13 residues. The V end lost 2 bases, the J end lost 5 bases, and 12 bases lay between the germline ends. From germline, CDR1 is GTSNPN and CDR2 SVGIG (reference sequence). The CDR3 loop reads CAWSLGPGTEAFF. In DNA, the CDR3 is TGTGCCTGGAGTTTAGGTCCGGGGACTGAAGCTTTCTTT.

The chain recombines TRBV18 with TRBJ1-5; D not certain. V was trimmed by 3 bases and J by 5 bases, leaving 5 bases between them. This CDR3 comprises 12 residues. Per the germline V gene, CDR1 is KGHSH and CDR2 is LQKENI. This CDR3 is CASSPGDQPQHF. As DNA, the CDR3 is TGTGCCAGCTCACCCGGGGATCAGCCCCAGCATTTT.

This clone was found a few times. The V call is TRBV19, the J call TRBJ1-2, with no clear D. CDR3 length equals 12 residues. V was shortened by 2 bases and J by 13 bases, with 14 bases between the two germline ends. In germline, CDR1 is LNHDA, CDR2 SQIVND (reference sequence). CDR3 coding DNA: TGTGCCAGTAGTATATCGGGAACCGCCCCCACCTTC. It codes for CASSISGTAPTF.

This chain joins TRBV5-1 and TRBJ2-1; TRBD2 aligns across 8 bases. V shed 1 base and J 8 bases; nucleotides not matched to a gene: 8. Germline V gene data show CDR1 as SGHRS and CDR2 as YFSETQ. The CDR3 contains 15 residues. CDR3 bases: TGCGCCAGCAGCTTGAGAGGCGGGGGGATATATGAGCAGTTCTTC. Translating it yields CASSLRGGGIYEQFF.

This clone was picked up one time. The chain is built from TRBV27 and TRBJ1-2; 7 bases match TRBD1. J gave up 4 bases and V 4 bases, and 12 bases lay outside the gene matches. The CDR3 covers 16 residues. CDR1 MNHEY and CDR2 SMNVEV come from the germline V gene (reference sequence). Here the CDR3 DNA reads TGTGCCAGCAGTTCTCCCGCGACAGGGCGATTCTATGGCTACACCTTC. Translation gives CASSSPATGRFYGYTF.

The chain is built from TRBV6-1 and TRBJ1-5, with TRBD1 as a possible D gene (5 bases). V lost 6 bases and J 6 bases, leaving 15 bases between the germline ends. Germline CDR1 is MNHNS and CDR2 is SASEGT. The CDR3 has 14 residues. The CDR3 DNA sequence: TGTGCCAGCAGGGGATCGGGGGTTCGTCAGCCCCAGCATTTT. Its translation: CASRGSGVRQPQHF.

The chain links TRBV6-1 to TRBJ1-4; D might be TRBD1 (5 bases). This CDR3 has 18 amino acids. The germline V and J ends were trimmed by 0 bases and 6 bases, with 20 bases remaining between them. The germline gives CDR1 MNHNS, CDR2 SASEGT. Here the CDR3 reads CASSEAPSHSGADEKLFF. CDR3 in DNA: TGTGCCAGCAGTGAAGCCCCATCACACTCTGGGGCGGATGAAAAACTGTTTTTT.

V gene TRBV7-2 combines with J gene TRBJ2-1; D is possibly TRBD1 (6 bases). There are 14 residues in the CDR3. Trimming stripped 3 bases from V and 5 bases from J, with 11 bases between. Germline CDR1 SGHTA, CDR2 FQGNSA. CDR3 residues: CASSFQGHDNEQFF. CDR3 sequence (DNA): TGTGCCAGCAGCTTCCAGGGGCATGACAATGAGCAGTTCTTC.

This chain uses TRBV2 with TRBJ2-5; TRBD2 aligns across 13 bases. CDR1 and CDR2 (germline): SNHLY, FYNNEI. V lost 1 base to trimming and J lost 6 bases; unmatched junction nucleotides: 2. The CDR3 is made up of 15 amino acids. As DNA, the CDR3 is TGTGCCAGCAGTGAAGGGACTAGCGGGAGACAGACCCAGTACTTC. This gives the protein CASSEGTSGRQTQYF.

The V call is TRBV6-1, the J call TRBJ2-5; 7 nucleotides match TRBD2. The V and J ends lost 3 bases and 1 base, in that order; junction bases with no gene match: 5. In germline, CDR1 is MNHNS, CDR2 SASEGT. CDR3 length: 15 amino acids. The CDR3 DNA follows: TGTGCCAGCAGTGAGGCGCCGGGGGGCCAAGAGACCCAGTACTTC. Its translation is CASSEAPGGQETQYF.

The gene calls are TRBV28 and TRBJ2-5; TRBD2 agrees at 9 bases. The germline CDR1 and CDR2 sequences are MDHEN and SYDVKM. After removal of 3 bases from V and 2 bases from J, the junction contained 1 base not matched to a gene. The CDR3 runs to 14 residues. CDR3 region: CASSFAGGQETQYF. The CDR3 DNA follows: TGTGCCAGCAGTTTCGCGGGAGGGCAAGAGACCCAGTACTTC. Based on the CDR3 plus reference TRBV28 and TRBJ2-5, the full variable domain is DVKVTQSSRYLVKRTGEKVFLECVQDMDHENMFWYRQDPGLGLRLIYFSYDVKMKEKGDIPEGYSVSREKKERFSLILESASTNQTSMYLCASSFAGGQETQYFGPGTRLLVL.

This clone was observed a single time. The chain links TRBV5-1 to TRBJ2-7; D is unclear. There are 12 residues in the CDR3. The V and J ends lost 5 bases and 0 bases respectively, with 6 bases between them. Looked up from germline, CDR1 is SGHRS and CDR2 is YFSETQ. As DNA, the CDR3 is TGCGCCAGCAGGGGTTACTCCTACGAGCAGTACTTC. Translating it yields CASRGYSYEQYF.

The sample holds one count of this clone. This chain joins TRBV5-6 and TRBJ2-7, with D hard to call. Germline loops: CDR1 SGHDT, CDR2 YYEEEE. Trimming pared 7 bases from V and 5 bases from J, leaving 10 bases between. This CDR3 is built from 11 residues. The CDR3 spells CASGRADEQYF. As DNA, the CDR3 is TGTGCCAGCGGCCGGGCGGACGAGCAGTACTTC.

There are a few counts of this clone. The rearrangement links TRBV19 to TRBJ2-7, with TRBD2 matching 13 bases. The CDR3 sequence is 15 residues long. The V gene end was trimmed by 6 bases and the J gene end by 5 bases; junction bases not matched to a gene: 7. In germline, CDR1 is LNHDA, CDR2 SQIVND (reference sequence). In DNA, the CDR3 is TGTGCCAGTAGGCTACTAGCGGGAGGGAACAACGAGCAGTACTTC. Protein sequence: CASRLLAGGNNEQYF. Drawing the rest from reference TRBV19 and TRBJ2-7, the complete variable domain is DGGITQSPKYLFRKEGQNVTLSCEQNLNHDAMYWYRQDPGQGLRLIYYSQIVNDFQKGDIAEGYSVSREKKESFPLTVTSAQKNPTAFYLCASRLLAGGNNEQYFGPGTRLTVT.